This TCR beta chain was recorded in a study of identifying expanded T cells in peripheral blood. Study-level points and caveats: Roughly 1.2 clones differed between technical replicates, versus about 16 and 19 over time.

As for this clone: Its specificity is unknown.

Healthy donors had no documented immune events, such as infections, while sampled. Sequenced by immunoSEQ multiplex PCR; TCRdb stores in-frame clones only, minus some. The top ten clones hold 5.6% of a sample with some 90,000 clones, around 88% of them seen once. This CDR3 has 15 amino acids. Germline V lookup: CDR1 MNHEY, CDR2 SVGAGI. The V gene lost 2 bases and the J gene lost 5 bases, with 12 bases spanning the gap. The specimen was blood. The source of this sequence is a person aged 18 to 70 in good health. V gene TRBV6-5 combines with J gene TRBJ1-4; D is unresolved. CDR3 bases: TGTGCCAGCAGTTACCTTCGGGATCCGAATGAAAAACTGTTTTTT. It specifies CASSYLRDPNEKLFF.